This TCR beta chain was profiled in a study of blood T cell repertoires in COVID-19. On the study more broadly: Whether acute or convalescent, the COVID-19 samples came from the United States, Italy and Spain. PBMCs, B-cell-depleted T cells, or T cells were the source of the cDNA or gDNA that made up the material.

Trimming pared 4 bases from V and 7 bases from J, leaving 11 bases between. Germline CDR1 is MGHRA and CDR2 is YSYEKL. This CDR3 has 13 amino acids. Authors' methods: Estimation of nucleated cell counts relied on the amplification of reference gene primers. Only in-frame clones appear in the TCRdb table, and some are missing; sequencing was by immunoSEQ multiplex PCR. V and J calls and clone size are copied from that table; D and trimming were computed from the DNA. This table has about 350,000 clones, approximately 86% appearing once. The material sequenced was peripheral blood. V gene TRBV4-1 combines with J gene TRBJ2-1, with D maybe TRBD2 (6 bases). This sequence was found in a woman aged 55 to 70 with COVID-19, enrolled during active disease. CDR3 loop: CASSPAGRNEQFF. As DNA, the CDR3 is TGCGCCAGCAGCCCCGCAGGGAGGAATGAGCAGTTCTTC.